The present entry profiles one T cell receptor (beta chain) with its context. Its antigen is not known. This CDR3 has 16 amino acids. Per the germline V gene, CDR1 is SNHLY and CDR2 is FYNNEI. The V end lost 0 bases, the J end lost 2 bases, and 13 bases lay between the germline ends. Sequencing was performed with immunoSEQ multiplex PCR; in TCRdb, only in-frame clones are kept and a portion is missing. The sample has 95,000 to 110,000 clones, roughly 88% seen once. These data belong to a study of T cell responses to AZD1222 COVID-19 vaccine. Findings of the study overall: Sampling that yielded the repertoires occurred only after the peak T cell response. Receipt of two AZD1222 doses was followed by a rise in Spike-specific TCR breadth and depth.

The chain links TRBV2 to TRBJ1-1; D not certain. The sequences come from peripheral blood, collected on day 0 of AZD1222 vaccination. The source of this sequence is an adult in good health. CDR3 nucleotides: TGTGCCAGCAGTGAAGCAGCGCAGCAACCTAACACTGAAGCTTTCTTT. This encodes CASSEAAQQPNTEAFF.